Listed below are T cell receptor beta chains from one sample, sequenced in a study of T cells in Graves' hyperthyroidism and ophthalmopathy. MiXCR, run by TCRdb on the multiplex PCR reads, gives a single entry per CDR3 protein. This sample has fewer than 900,000 distinct CDR3 sequences; roughly 17% occur once, and the top ten carry approximately 8.4%. The sequenced material came from blood. These receptors were taken from a man aged 18-30 years with Graves' hyperthyroidism. The CDR3 runs from the conserved cysteine through the conserved F or W. The order of the fields is clone size, J gene, V gene, D gene, CDR3 DNA, CDR3 protein. A D gene is named only where the DNA matches it firmly. Size is omitted from some rows. Given values are once, few, many or a class for expanded clones.

. | TRBJ2-5 | TRBV6-4 | . | TGTGCCAGCAGTGTTGAGGTTGGGGAGACCCAGTACTTC | CASSVEVGETQYF
many | TRBJ2-5 | TRBV20-1 | TRBD2 | TGCAGTACTAGCGGGAGTCAGGAGACCCAGTACTTC | CSTSGSQETQYF
many | TRBJ2-5 | TRBV20-1 | TRBD2 | TGCAGTGCTAGAGATCCGGGAGGGCCCGGGACCCAGTACTTC | CSARDPGGPGTQYF
. | TRBJ2-7 | TRBV27 | . | TGTGCCAGCAGTTCGGGACATCCCTCCTACGAGCAGTACTTC | CASSSGHPSYEQYF
few | TRBJ1-1 | TRBV13 | . | TGTGCCAGCAGCTTTTCGAGGGGGAGGGACACTGAAGCTTTCTTT | CASSFSRGRDTEAFF
many | TRBJ1-1 | TRBV2 | . | TGTGCCAGCAGTGAGCAGCCGAGTCAGAACACTGAAGCTTTCTTT | CASSEQPSQNTEAFF
few | TRBJ2-1 | TRBV3-1 | . | TGTGCCAGCAGCCAGATGGACCGGAGGGCGGAGCAGTTCTTC | CASSQMDRRAEQFF
few | TRBJ2-1 | TRBV5-1 | TRBD1 | TGCGCCAGCAGCTTCAAACCGGGACAGGTCAACAATGAGCAGTTCTTC | CASSFKPGQVNNEQFF
. | TRBJ2-3 | TRBV5-1 | TRBD1 | TGCGCCAGCAGCTACCGACAGGGGGGCACAGATACGCAGTATTTT | CASSYRQGGTDTQYF
few | TRBJ1-6 | TRBV7-2 | . | TGTGCCAGCAGCCAGGGCCTCAATTCACCCCTCCACTTT | CASSQGLNSPLHF
many | TRBJ2-1 | TRBV11-2 | . | TGTGCCAGCAGCCGTTATAGAAAGGTCCATGAGCAGTTCTTC | CASSRYRKVHEQFF
. | TRBJ2-5 | TRBV9 | . | TGTGCCAGCAGCGGGGGGGCGGGCCTGGAGACCCAGTACTTC | CASSGGAGLETQYF
. | TRBJ2-7 | TRBV15 | . | TGTGCCACCAGGGACGACAGCTCCTACGAGCAGTACTTC | CATRDDSSYEQYF
. | TRBJ2-2 | TRBV9 | . | TGTGCCAGCAGCACGCAGGGAGGGGAGCTGTTTTTT | CASSTQGGELFF
many | TRBJ2-3 | TRBV28 | TRBD1 | TGTGCCAGCACTATTGGACAGGTCACAGATACGCAGTATTTT | CASTIGQVTDTQYF